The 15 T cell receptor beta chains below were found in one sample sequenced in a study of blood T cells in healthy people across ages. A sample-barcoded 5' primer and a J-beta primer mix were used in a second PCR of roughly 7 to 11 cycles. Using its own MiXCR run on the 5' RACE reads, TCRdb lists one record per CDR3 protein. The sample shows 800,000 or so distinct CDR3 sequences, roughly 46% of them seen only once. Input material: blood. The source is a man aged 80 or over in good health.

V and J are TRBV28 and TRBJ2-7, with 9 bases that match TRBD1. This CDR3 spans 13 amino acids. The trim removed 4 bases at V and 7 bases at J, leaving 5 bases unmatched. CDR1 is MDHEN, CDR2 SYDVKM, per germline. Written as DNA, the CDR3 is TGTGCCAGCAGTTGGAGGGACAGGGAAGAGCAGTACTTC. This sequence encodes CASSWRDREEQYF.

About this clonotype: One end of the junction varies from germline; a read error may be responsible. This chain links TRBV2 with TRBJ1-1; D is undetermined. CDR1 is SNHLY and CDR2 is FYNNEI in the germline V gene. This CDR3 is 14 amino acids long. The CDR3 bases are TGTGCCAGCCGGGTGGGCAGCCGCAATTCTGAAGTTTTCTTT. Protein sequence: CASRVGSRNSEVFF. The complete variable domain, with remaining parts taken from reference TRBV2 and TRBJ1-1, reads EPEVTQTPSHQVTQMGQEVILRCVPISNHLYFYWYRQILGQKVEFLVSFYNNEISEKSEIFDDQFSVERPDGSNFTLKIRSTKLEDSAMYFCASRVGSRNSEVFFGQGTRLTVV.

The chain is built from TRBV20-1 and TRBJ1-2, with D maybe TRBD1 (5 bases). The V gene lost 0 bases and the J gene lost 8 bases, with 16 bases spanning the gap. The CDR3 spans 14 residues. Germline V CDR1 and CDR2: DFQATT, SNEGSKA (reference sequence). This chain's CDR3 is CSARDAGKVGGYTF. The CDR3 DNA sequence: TGCAGTGCTAGAGATGCAGGGAAAGTAGGCGGCTACACCTTC.

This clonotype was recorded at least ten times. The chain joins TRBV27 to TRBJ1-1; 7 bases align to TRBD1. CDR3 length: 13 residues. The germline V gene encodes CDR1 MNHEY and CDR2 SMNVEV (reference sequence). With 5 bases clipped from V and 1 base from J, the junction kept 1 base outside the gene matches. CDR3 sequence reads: CASSRTGNTEAFF. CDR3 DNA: TGTGCCAGCAGTAGGACAGGGAACACTGAAGCTTTCTTT.

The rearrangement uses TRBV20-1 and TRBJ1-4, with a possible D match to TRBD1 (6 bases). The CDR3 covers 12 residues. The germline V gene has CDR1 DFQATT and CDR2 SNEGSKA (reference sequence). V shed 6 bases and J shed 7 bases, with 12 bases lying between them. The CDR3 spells CSAGGRGEKLFF. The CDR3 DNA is TGCAGTGCGGGGGGGCGGGGTGAAAAACTGTTTTTT.

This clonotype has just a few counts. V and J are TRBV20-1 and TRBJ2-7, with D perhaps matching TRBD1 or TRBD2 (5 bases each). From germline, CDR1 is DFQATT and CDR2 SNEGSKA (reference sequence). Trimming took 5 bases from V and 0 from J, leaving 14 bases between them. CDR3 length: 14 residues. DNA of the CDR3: TGCAGTGCTGCGTCCGGGGCTGACTCCTACGAGCAGTACTTC. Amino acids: CSAASGADSYEQYF.

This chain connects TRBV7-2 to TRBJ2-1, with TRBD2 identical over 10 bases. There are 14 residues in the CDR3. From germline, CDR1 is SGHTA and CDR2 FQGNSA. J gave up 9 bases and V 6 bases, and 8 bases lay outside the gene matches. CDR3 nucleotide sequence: TGTGCCAGCAGGAAGAGCGGGAGGGAAACTGAGCAGTTCTTC. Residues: CASRKSGRETEQFF. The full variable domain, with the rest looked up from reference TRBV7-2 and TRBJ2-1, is GAGVSQSPSNKVTEKGKDVELRCDPISGHTALYWYRQSLGQGLEFLIYFQGNSAPDKSGLPSDRFSAERTGGSVSTLTIQRTQQEDSAVYLCASRKSGRETEQFFGPGTRLTVL.

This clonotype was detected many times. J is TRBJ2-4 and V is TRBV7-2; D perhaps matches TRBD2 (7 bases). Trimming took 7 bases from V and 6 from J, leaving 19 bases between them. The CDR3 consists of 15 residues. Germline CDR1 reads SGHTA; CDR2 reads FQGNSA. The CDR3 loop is CASTPDGGGANIQYF. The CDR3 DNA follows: TGTGCCAGCACCCCGGATGGGGGGGGGGCAAACATTCAGTACTTC.

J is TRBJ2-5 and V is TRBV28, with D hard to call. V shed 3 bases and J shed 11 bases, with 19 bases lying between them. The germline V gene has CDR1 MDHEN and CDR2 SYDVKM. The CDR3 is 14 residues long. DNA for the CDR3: TGTGCCAGCAGTTTCCAAGGGCGGCACAATGAGCAGTACTTC. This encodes CASSFQGRHNEQYF.

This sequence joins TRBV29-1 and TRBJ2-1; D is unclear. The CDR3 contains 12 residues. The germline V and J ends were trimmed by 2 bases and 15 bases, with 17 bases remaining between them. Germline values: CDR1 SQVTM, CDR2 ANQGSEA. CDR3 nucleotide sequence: TGCAGCGTTGAAAGAACAGACCGGCTTCCGTTCTTC. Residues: CSVERTDRLPFF.

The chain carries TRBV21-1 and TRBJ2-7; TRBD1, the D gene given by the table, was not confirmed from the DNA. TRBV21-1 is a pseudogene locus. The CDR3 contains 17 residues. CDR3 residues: CASSHGDRYCRVYEQYF. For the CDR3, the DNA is TGTGCCAGCAGCCATGGGGACAGGTATTGCAGGGTCTACGAGCAGTACTTC.

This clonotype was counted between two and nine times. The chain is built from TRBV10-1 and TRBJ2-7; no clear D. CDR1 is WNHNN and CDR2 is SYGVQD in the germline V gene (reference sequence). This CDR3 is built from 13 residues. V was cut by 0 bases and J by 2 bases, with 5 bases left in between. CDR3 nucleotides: TGCGCCAGCAGTGAGTCGGGCACCTACGAGCAGTACTTC. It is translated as CASSESGTYEQYF.

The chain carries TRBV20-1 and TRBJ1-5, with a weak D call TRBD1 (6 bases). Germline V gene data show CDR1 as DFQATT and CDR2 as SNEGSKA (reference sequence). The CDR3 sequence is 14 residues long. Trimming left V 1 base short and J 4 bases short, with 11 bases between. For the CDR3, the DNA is TGCAGTGCTAGAGTAGGGGGAGAAAATCAGCCCCAGCATTTT. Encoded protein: CSARVGGENQPQHF.

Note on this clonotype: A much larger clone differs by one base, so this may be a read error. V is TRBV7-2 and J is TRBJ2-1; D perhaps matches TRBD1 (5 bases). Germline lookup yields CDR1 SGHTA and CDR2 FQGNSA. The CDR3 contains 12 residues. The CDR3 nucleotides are TGTGCCTGCAGCTTACAGCCAGGGGAGCAGTTCTTC. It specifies CACSLQPGEQFF.

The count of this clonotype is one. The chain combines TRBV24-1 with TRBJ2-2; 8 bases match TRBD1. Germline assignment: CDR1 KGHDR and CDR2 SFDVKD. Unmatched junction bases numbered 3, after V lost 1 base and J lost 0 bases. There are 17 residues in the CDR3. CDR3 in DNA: TGTGCCACCAGTGATTTAGGCAGGGGGCCGAACACCGGGGAGCTGTTTTTT. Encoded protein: CATSDLGRGPNTGELFF.